The source of this T cell receptor (beta chain) is a study of T cell responses to AZD1222 COVID-19 vaccine. Note on this clone: Its antigen is as yet unknown.

Generated by immunoSEQ multiplex PCR, the TCRdb table keeps only in-frame clones and is missing some. The sample lists 100,000 to 150,000 clones, 93% seen once, with around 5% in the top ten. The CDR3 has 15 amino acids. The germline V gene encodes CDR1 GTSNPN and CDR2 SVGIG (reference sequence). Trimming at V came to 5 bases and at J to 5 bases, leaving 12 bases not matched to a gene. The study, taken as a whole, reports: Repertoires were obtained solely post-peak T cell response.

Here the sequenced sample was peripheral blood, taken on day 0 of AZD1222 vaccination. The source is an adult in good health. The J gene is TRBJ2-1, the V gene TRBV30, with 7 bases aligning to TRBD1. The CDR3 DNA reads as TGTGCCTGGGAACAGGGGTTCGACATCGACAATGAGCAGTTCTTC. Protein: CAWEQGFDIDNEQFF.